This TCR beta chain was captured in a study of breast tumors, draining lymph nodes, adjacent tissues. In the case of this clonotype: Its antigen remains unknown.

The CDR3 is made up of 18 amino acids. Germline-derived CDR1 and CDR2 are MGHRA and YSYEKL. Trimming pared 1 base from V and 7 bases from J, leaving 25 bases between. The lymph nodes were axillary draining lymph nodes from breast cancer patients. TCRdb re-analysed the multiplex PCR reads in MiXCR, keeping a single row per CDR3 protein. The sample includes about 230,000 distinct CDR3 sequences, 32% of them seen just once. Study-wide results and limits: Luminal-like breast cancer showed significantly greater tumor-nontumor repertoire similarity than basal-like breast cancer did. Findings are consistent with lymph node origin and intratumoral expansion of most tumor T cells. Tumor T cell lymph node origin was a supported hypothesis, not proven. Tumor TCR diversity was below lymph nodes but above nontumor tissue.

This chain uses TRBV4-1 with TRBJ1-2, with D possibly TRBD1 on 5 matching bases. The specimen was axillary lymph node tissue. This TCR derives from a female donor with breast cancer. Some clones in this sample may be carry-over from other donors' samples. CDR3 nucleotide sequence: TGCGCCAGCAGCCAAGCCCTCATCTCGACAGCTGAAGACTGTGGCTACACCTTC. Its translation is CASSQALISTAEDCGYTF.